One sample yielded the 3 T cell receptor beta chains listed below, sequenced in a study of blood T cell dynamics during melanoma immunotherapy. Assay used: immunoSEQ multiplex PCR; TCRdb lists only in-frame clones, some missing. The data hold roughly 10,000 clones, with less than 90% observed a single time. Time point noted: week 3, after first cycle of checkpoint inhibitor. Here the sequenced sample was blood, taken from a patient treated with checkpoint blockade. These receptor sequences come from a human donor with melanoma.

The chain combines TRBV28 with TRBJ2-7; TRBD2 aligns across 8 bases. CDR1 and CDR2 (germline): MDHEN, SYDVKM. V was clipped by 5 bases and J by 5 bases; unmatched bases: 11. The CDR3 loop spans 15 amino acids. CDR3: CASSPSSGIPNEQYF. The CDR3 DNA reads TGTGCCAGCAGTCCAAGTAGCGGGATACCGAACGAGCAGTACTTC.

The table lists this clone with a few counts. This CDR3 is CASSLTSGSYEQYF. The CDR3 nucleotides read TGTGCCAGCAGCTTGACTAGCGGGAGTTACGAGCAGTACTTC. V usage is TRBV5-4 and J usage is TRBJ2-7, with 11 bases identical to TRBD2. The CDR3 is made up of 14 amino acids. Germline V lookup: CDR1 SGHNT, CDR2 YYREEE (reference sequence). J lost 4 bases, V lost 1 base, and 1 base had no gene match. The entire variable domain, with the rest obtained from reference TRBV5-4 and TRBJ2-7, is as follows: ETGVTQSPTHLIKTRGQQVTLRCSSQSGHNTVSWYQQALGQGPQFIFQYYREEENGRGNFPPRFSGLQFPNYSSELNVNALELDDSALYLCASSLTSGSYEQYFGPGTRLTVT.

This clone has a single count. The chain links TRBV6-5 to TRBJ2-7, with a possible D match to TRBD2 (5 bases). Trimming shortened V by 4 bases and J by 2 bases, and 15 bases separated the two germline ends. CDR3 length equals 15 residues. Germline V lookup: CDR1 MNHEY, CDR2 SVGAGI. In DNA form, the CDR3 reads TGTGCCAGCAGTTGGGCCCCACGGGGTACCTACGAGCAGTACTTC. It specifies CASSWAPRGTYEQYF.